This T cell receptor beta chain was profiled in a study of human T cells and chemical hapten exposure. General study points: Significantly greater numbers of large CDR3 similarity clusters came from expanded TCRs than from controls.

From the RACE reads, TCRdb called clonotypes with MiXCR, one entry per CDR3 protein. This sample has more than 75,000 distinct CDR3 sequences, with roughly 10% found just once. This CDR3 comprises 15 residues. Trimming removed 0 bases from V and 3 bases from J; junction bases left unmatched: 5. Germline-derived CDR1 and CDR2 are SEHNR and FQNEAQ (reference sequence). This clonotype was found many times. Its antigen is not identified. As for time point: patch test 2, 6 weeks after DPC sensitization. The treatment is: therapeutic diphenylcyclopropenone sensitization with weekly scalp DPC. This sequence joins TRBV7-9 and TRBJ2-7; TRBD2 matches 7 bases. This TCR was recovered from a woman under 40 with alopecia areata. Some clones in this sample may be carry-over from other donors' samples. The specimen was whole blood, collected in connection with sensitization to the hapten diphenylcyclopropenone (DPC). The CDR3 region is CASSLALADNYEQYF. The DNA of the CDR3 is TGTGCCAGCAGCTTAGCCCTAGCGGATAACTACGAGCAGTACTTC.